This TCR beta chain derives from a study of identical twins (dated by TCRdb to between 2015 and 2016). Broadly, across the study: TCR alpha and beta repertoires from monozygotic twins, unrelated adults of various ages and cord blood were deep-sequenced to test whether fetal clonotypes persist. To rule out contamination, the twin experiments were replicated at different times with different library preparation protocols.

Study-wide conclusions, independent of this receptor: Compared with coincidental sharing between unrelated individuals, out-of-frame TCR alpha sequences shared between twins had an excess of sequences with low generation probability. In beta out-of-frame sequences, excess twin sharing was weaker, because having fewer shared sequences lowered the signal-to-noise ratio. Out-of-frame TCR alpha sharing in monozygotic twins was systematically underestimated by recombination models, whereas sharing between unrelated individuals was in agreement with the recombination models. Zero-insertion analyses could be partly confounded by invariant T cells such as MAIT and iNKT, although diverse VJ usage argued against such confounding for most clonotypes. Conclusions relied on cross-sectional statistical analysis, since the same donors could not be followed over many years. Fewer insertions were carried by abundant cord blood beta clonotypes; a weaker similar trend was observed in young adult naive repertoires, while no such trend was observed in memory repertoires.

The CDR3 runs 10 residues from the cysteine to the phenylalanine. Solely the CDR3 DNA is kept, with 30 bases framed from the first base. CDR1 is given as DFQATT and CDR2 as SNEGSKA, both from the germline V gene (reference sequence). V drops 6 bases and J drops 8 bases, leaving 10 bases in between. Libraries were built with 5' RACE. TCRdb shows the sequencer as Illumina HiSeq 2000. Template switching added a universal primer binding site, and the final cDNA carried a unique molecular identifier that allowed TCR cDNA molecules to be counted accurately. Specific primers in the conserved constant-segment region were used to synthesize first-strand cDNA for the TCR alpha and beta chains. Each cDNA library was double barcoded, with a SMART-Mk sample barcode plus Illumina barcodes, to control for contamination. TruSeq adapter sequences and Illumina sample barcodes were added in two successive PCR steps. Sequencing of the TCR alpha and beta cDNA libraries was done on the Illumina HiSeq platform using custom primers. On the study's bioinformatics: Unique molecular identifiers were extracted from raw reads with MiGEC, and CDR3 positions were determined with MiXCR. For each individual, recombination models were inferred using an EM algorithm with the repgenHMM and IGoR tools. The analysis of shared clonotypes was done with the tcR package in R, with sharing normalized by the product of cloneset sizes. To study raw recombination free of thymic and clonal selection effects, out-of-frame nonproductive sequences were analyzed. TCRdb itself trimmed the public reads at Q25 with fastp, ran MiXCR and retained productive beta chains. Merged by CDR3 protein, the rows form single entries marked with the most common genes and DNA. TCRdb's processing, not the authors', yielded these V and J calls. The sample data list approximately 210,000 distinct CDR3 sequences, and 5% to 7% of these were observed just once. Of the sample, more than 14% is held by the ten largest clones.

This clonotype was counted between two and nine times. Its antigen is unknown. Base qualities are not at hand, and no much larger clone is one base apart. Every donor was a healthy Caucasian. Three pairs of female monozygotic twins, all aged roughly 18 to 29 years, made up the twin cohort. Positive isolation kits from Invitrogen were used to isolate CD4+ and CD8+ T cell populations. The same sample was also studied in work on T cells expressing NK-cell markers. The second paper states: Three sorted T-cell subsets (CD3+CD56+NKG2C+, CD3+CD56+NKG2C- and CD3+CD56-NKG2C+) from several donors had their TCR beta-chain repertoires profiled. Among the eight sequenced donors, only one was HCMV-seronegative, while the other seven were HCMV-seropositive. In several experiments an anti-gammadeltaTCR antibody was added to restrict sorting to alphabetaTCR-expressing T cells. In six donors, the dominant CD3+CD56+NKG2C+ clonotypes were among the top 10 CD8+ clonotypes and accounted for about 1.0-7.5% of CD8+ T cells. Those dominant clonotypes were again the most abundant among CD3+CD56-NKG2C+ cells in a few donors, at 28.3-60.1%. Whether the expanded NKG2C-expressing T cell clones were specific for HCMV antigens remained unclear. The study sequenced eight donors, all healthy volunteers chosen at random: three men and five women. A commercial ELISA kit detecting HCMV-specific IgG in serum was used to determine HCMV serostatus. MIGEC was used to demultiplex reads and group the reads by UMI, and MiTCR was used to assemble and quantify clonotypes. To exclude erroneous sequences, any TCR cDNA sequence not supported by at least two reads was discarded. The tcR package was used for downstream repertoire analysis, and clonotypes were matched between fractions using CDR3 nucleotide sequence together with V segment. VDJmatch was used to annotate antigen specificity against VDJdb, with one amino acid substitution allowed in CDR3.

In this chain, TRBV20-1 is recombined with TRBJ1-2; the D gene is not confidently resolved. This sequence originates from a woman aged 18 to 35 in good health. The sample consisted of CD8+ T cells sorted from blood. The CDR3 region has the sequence CSAPHPGYTF. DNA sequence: TGCAGTGCGCCCCATCCGGGCTACACCTTC.